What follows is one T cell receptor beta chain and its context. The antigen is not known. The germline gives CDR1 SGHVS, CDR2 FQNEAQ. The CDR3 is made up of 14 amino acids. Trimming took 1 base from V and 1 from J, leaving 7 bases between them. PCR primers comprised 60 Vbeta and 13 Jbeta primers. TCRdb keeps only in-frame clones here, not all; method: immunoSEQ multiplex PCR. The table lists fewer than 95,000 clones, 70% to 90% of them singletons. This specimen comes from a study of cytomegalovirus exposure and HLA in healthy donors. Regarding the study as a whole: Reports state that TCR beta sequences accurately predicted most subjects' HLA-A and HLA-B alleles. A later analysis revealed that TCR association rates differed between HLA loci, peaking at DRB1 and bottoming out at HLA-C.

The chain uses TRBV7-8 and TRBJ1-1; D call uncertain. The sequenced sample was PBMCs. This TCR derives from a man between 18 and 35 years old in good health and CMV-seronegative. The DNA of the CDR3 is TGTGCCAGCAGCTTAGGGCAAACGAACACTGAAGCTTTCTTT. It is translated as CASSLGQTNTEAFF.